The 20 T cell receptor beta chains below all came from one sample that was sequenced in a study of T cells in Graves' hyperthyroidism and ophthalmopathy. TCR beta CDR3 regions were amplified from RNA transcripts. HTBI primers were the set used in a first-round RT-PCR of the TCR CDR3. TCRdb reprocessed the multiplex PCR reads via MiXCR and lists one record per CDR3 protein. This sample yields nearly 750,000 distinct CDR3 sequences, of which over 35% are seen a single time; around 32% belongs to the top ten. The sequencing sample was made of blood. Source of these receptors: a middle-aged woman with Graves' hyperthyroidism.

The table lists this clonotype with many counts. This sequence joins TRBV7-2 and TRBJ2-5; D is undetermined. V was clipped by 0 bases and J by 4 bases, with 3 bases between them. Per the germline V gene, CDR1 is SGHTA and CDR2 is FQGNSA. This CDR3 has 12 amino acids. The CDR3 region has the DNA TGTGCCAGCAGCTTAGCCCTAGAGACCCAGTACTTC. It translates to CASSLALETQYF. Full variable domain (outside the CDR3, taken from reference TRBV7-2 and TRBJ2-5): GAGVSQSPSNKVTEKGKDVELRCDPISGHTALYWYRQSLGQGLEFLIYFQGNSAPDKSGLPSDRFSAERTGGSVSTLTIQRTQQEDSAVYLCASSLALETQYFGPGTRLLVL.

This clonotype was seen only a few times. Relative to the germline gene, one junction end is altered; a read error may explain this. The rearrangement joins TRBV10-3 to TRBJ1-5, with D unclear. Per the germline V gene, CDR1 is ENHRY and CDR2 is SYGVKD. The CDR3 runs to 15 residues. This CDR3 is CASSYSGVSNQPQHF. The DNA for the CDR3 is TGTGCCAGCAGTTACTCCGGGGTTAGTAATCAGCCCCAGCATTTT.

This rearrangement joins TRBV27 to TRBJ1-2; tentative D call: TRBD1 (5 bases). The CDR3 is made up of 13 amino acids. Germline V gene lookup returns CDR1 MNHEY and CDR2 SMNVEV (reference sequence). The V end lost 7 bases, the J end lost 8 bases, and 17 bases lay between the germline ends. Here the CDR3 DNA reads TGTGCCAGCACTTTGGGGCTCGGTTACGGCTACACCTTC. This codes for CASTLGLGYGYTF.

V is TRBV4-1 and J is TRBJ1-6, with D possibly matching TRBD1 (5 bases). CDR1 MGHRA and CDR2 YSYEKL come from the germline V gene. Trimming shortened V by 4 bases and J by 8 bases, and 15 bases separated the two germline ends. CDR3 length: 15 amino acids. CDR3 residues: CASSPLGAADSPLHF. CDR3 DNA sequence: TGCGCCAGCAGCCCCCTTGGGGCAGCAGATTCACCCCTCCACTTT.

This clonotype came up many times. The CDR3: CSVHSTGSGNTIYF. DNA for the CDR3: TGCAGCGTCCATTCGACAGGCTCTGGAAACACCATATATTTT. The chain links TRBV29-1 to TRBJ1-3; possible D gene TRBD1, 6 bases. Trimming removed 6 bases at V and 0 bases at J, with 12 bases between. CDR3 length equals 14 residues. Germline V gives CDR1 SQVTM, CDR2 ANQGSEA.

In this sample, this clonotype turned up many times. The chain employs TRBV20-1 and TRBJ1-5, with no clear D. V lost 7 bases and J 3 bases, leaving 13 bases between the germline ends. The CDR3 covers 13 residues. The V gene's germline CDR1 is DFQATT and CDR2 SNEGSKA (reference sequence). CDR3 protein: CSVVEETNQPQHF. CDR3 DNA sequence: TGCAGTGTCGTGGAGGAAACCAATCAGCCCCAGCATTTT.

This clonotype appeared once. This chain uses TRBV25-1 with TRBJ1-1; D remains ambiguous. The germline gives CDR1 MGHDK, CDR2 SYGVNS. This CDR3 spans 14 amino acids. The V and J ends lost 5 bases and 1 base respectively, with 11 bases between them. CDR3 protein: CASSYTFSNTEAFF. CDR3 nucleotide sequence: TGTGCCAGCAGTTACACTTTCTCGAACACTGAAGCTTTCTTT.

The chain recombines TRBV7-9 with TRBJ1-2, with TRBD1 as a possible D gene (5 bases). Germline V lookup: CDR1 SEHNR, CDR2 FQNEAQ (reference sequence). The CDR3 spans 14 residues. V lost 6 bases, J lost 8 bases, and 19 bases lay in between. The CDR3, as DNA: TGTGCCAGCAGTTTTCAGGGCAGCCCCCTGGGCTACACCTTC. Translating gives CASSFQGSPLGYTF.

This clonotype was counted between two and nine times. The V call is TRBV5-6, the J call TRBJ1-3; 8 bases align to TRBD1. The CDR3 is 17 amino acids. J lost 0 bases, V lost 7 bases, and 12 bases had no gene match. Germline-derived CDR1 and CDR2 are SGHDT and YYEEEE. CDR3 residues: CASVPNSTGGSGNTIYF. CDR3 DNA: TGTGCCAGCGTCCCTAATTCTACAGGGGGCTCTGGAAACACCATATATTTT. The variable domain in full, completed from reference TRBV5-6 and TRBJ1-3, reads DAGVTQSPTHLIKTRGQQVTLRCSPKSGHDTVSWYQQALGQGPQFIFQYYEEEERQRGNFPDRFSGHQFPNYSSELNVNALLLGDSALYLCASVPNSTGGSGNTIYFGEGSWLTVV.

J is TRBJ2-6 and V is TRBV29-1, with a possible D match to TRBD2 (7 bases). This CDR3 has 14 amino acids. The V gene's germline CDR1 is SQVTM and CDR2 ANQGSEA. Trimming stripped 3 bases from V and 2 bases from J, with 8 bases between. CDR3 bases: TGCAGCGTTGAGGGGGGGCCTGGGGCCAACGTCCTGACTTTC. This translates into CSVEGGPGANVLTF.

CDR3 region: CASSVTRTGGREQYF. CDR3 nucleotides: TGTGCCAGCAGCGTTACCCGGACAGGGGGACGGGAGCAGTACTTC. This sequence joins TRBV7-9 and TRBJ2-7; 10 bases fit TRBD1. V shed 5 bases, J shed 7 bases, and the junction held 11 bases outside the gene matches. The CDR3 is made up of 15 amino acids. Germline V gives CDR1 SEHNR, CDR2 FQNEAQ (reference sequence).

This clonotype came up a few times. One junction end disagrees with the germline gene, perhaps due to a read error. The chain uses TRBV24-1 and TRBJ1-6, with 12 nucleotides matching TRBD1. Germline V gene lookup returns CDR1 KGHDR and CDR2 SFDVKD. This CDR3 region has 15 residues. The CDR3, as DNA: TGTGCCAGCAGTTTAGTTCCGGGACAGGGGGCTACCCTCCACTTT. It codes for CASSLVPGQGATLHF.

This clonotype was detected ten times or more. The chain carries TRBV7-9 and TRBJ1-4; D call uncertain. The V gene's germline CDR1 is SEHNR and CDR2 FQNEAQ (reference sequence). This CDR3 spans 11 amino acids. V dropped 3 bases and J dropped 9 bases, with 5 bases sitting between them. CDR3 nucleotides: TGTGCCAGCAGCTTCGGCAAAAAACTGTTTTTT. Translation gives CASSFGKKLFF.

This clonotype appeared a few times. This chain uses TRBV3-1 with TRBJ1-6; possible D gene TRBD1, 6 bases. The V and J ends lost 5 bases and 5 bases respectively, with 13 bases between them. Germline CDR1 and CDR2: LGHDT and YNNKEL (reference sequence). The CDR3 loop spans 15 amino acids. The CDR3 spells CASSTRDTHNSPLHF. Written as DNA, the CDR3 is TGTGCCAGCAGCACGCGGGACACCCATAATTCACCCCTCCACTTT.

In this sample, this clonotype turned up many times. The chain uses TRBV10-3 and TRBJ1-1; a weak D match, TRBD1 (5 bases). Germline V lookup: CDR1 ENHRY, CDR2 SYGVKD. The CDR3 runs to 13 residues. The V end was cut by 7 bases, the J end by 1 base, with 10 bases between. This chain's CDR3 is CAIKRTQNTEAFF. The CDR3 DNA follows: TGTGCCATCAAAAGGACACAGAACACTGAAGCTTTCTTT.

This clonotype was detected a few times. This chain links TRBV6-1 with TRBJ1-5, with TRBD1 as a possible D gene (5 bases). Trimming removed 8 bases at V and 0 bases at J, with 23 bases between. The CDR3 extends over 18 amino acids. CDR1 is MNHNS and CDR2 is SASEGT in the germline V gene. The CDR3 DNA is TGTGCCAGCCAAGGGTTGGGGACGGCGAAGTATAGCAATCAGCCCCAGCATTTT. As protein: CASQGLGTAKYSNQPQHF.

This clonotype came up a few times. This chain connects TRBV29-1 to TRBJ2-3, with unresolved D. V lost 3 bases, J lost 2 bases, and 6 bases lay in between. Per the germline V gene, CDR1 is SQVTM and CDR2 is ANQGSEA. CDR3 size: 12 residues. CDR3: CSVDSDTDTQYF. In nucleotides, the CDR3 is TGCAGCGTTGACAGCGACACAGATACGCAGTATTTT.

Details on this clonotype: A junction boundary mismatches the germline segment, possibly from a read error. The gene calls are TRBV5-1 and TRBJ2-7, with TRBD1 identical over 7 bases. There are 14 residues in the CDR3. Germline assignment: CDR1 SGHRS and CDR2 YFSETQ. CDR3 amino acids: CASGFGTGDYEQYF. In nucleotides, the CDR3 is TGCGCCAGCGGCTTCGGAACAGGGGACTACGAGCAGTACTTC.

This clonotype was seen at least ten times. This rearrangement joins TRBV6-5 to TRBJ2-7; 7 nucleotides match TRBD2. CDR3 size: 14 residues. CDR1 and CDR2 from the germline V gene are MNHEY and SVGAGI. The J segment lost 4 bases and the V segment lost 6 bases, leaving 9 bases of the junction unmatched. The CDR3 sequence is CASREGGSKYEQYF. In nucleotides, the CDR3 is TGTGCCAGCAGAGAGGGAGGGAGTAAGTACGAGCAGTACTTC.

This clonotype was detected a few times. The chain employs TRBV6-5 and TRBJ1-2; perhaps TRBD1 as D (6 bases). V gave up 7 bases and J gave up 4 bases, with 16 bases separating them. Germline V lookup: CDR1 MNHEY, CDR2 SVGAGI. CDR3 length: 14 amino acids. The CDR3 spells CASNPRGVAYGYTF. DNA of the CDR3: TGTGCCAGCAACCCGAGGGGGGTCGCCTATGGCTACACCTTC.